The 9 T cell receptor beta chains listed next were all sequenced from one sample in a study of OX40 agonist ivuxolimab in advanced cancers. TCRdb's copy holds only in-frame clones and misses some; the assay was immunoSEQ multiplex PCR. Of about 98,000 clones listed, around 85% are singletons. The specimen comprised CD4+ or CD8+ T cells sorted from blood, sampled in a trial of the OX40 agonist ivuxolimab. These receptors were obtained from an adult with an advanced solid tumor such as melanoma, head and neck, liver or kidney cancer.

The CDR3 bases are TGCGCCAGCAGCTTCCAGGGAATGCCTGGAAACACCATATATTTT. Translation: CASSFQGMPGNTIYF. V is TRBV5-1 and J is TRBJ1-3, with D maybe TRBD1 (5 bases). CDR1 and CDR2 from the germline V gene are SGHRS and YFSETQ. This CDR3 region has 15 residues. The V end lost 2 bases, the J end lost 2 bases, and 11 bases lay between the germline ends.

This CDR3 reads CAWSTVGTGELFF. CDR3 coding DNA: TGTGCCTGGAGTACCGTAGGCACCGGGGAGCTGTTTTTT. The rearrangement links TRBV30 to TRBJ2-2; no reliable D call. V shed 2 bases and J shed 4 bases, with 8 bases lying between them. Germline V gives CDR1 GTSNPN, CDR2 SVGIG (reference sequence). The CDR3 is 13 residues long.

This chain joins TRBV7-9 and TRBJ2-1; D remains ambiguous. V lost 11 bases to trimming and J lost 7 bases, with 12 bases between them. This CDR3 comprises 11 residues. Germline V gene sequence: CDR1 SEHNR, CDR2 FQNEAQ (reference sequence). The CDR3 loop is CAGIKVNEQFF. DNA for the CDR3: TGTGCCGGGATCAAGGTTAATGAGCAGTTCTTC.

CDR3 protein: CASIGGRETQYF. The DNA for the CDR3 is TGTGCCAGCATCGGGGGAAGGGAGACCCAGTACTTC. The rearrangement uses TRBV28 and TRBJ2-5, with D maybe TRBD2 (6 bases). The V gene lost 7 bases and the J gene lost 5 bases, with 11 bases spanning the gap. This CDR3 has 12 residues. The germline V gene encodes CDR1 MDHEN and CDR2 SYDVKM.

This clone was seen only a few times. The genes are TRBV29-1 and TRBJ2-7, with 8 bases aligning to TRBD1. Trimming removed 7 bases from V and 3 bases from J; junction bases left unmatched: 8. The CDR3 extends over 13 amino acids. The germline gives CDR1 SQVTM, CDR2 ANQGSEA. The CDR3 DNA is TGCAGCGGAGGGACCGGGACAGGCTACGAGCAGTACTTC. As protein: CSGGTGTGYEQYF.

The chain carries TRBV19 and TRBJ1-1, with D possibly TRBD1 on 6 matching bases. The CDR3 covers 12 residues. Per the germline V gene, CDR1 is LNHDA and CDR2 is SQIVND (reference sequence). Trimming pared 7 bases from V and 7 bases from J, leaving 13 bases between. The CDR3 DNA sequence: TGTGCCAGTAAACCCGGGGGCAGTGAAGCTTTCTTT. This gives the protein CASKPGGSEAFF.

The DNA for the CDR3 is TGCGCCAGCAGCATTCGACAGGGGACATACAATGAGCAGTTCTTC. Encoded protein: CASSIRQGTYNEQFF. The chain couples TRBV5-1 to TRBJ2-1; 8 nucleotides match TRBD1. The CDR3 has 15 residues. Germline CDR1 is SGHRS and CDR2 is YFSETQ. J was trimmed by 4 bases and V by 4 bases; bases with no gene match: 7.

The chain recombines TRBV18 with TRBJ2-7, with 7 bases that match TRBD1. Per the germline V gene, CDR1 is KGHSH and CDR2 is LQKENI. The V segment lost 4 bases and the J segment 7 bases; nucleotides outside the gene matches: 10. CDR3 size: 14 residues. The CDR3 sequence: CASSRGEGAREQYV. CDR3 in DNA: TGTGCCAGCTCACGAGGTGAGGGGGCGCGTGAGCAGTACGTC.

J is TRBJ1-2 and V is TRBV6-5, with no clear D. Germline V gene lookup returns CDR1 MNHEY and CDR2 SVGAGI. Trimming took 2 bases from V and 5 from J, leaving 12 bases between them. The CDR3 is made up of 14 amino acids. CDR3 coding DNA: TGTGCCAGCAGTTACGGAGGCGGATCTTATGGCTACACCTTC. This gives the protein CASSYGGGSYGYTF.